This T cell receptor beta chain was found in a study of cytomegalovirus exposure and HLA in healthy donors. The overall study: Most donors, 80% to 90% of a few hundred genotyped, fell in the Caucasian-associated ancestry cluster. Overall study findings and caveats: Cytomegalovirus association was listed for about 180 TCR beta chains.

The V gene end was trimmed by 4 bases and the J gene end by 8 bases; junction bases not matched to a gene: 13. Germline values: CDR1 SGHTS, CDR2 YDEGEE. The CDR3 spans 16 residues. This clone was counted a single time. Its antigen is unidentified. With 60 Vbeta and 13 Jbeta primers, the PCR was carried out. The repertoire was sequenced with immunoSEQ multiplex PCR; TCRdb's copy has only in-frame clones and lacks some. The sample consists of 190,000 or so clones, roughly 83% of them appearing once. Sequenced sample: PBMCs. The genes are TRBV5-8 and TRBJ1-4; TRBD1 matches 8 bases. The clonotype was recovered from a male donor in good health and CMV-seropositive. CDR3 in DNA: TGTGCCAGCAGCCACGACACCGGGACAGGAGGGGAAAAACTGTTTTTT. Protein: CASSHDTGTGGEKLFF. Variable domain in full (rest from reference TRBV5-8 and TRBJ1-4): EAGVTQSPTHLIKTRGQQATLRCSPISGHTSVYWYQQALGLGLQFLLWYDEGEERNRGNFPPRFSGRQFPNYSSELNVNALELEDSALYLCASSHDTGTGGEKLFFGSGTQLSVL.